A selection of T cell receptor beta chains follows, all from one sample in a study of beta chain features in type 1 diabetes. Profiling relied on immunoSEQ multiplex PCR, and the TCRdb table lists in-frame clones only, not all of them. The sample holds almost 350,000 clones, about a tenth seen once. Sequenced sample: central memory CD4+ T cells from blood. All receptors derive from a man younger than 45 with type 1 diabetes. Both conserved end residues are part of each CDR3. D genes are given only for firm matches. Only part of the rows carry a size: once, few, many, or a class if the clone is expanded.

d_gene,v_gene,abundance,j_gene,CDR3aa,CDR3nt
.,TRBV18,.,TRBJ2-3,CASSSVLDTQYF,TGTGCCAGCTCATCCGTATTGGATACGCAGTATTTT
.,TRBV14,.,TRBJ2-5,CASSQDLWEKETQYF,TGTGCCAGCAGCCAAGATCTGTGGGAGAAAGAGACCCAGTACTTC
TRBD1,TRBV18,.,TRBJ1-1,CASSERTGRAMNTEAFF,TGTGCCAGCTCAGAACGGACAGGGAGAGCTATGAACACTGAAGCTTTCTTT
.,TRBV18,.,TRBJ1-4,CASSPAPTGIDEKLFF,TGTGCCAGCTCACCCGCCCCAACGGGGATTGATGAAAAACTGTTTTTT
.,TRBV21-1,few,TRBJ1-6,CASSKRYDGSPLHF,TGTGCCAGCAGCAAACGATACGACGGTTCACCCCTCCACTTT
TRBD1,TRBV25-1,.,TRBJ1-1,CASSDNRGLGTEAFF,TGTGCCAGCAGTGATAACAGGGGGCTAGGGACTGAAGCTTTCTTT
TRBD1,TRBV9,few,TRBJ2-4,CASPEGAVYIQYF,TGTGCCTCCCCAGAGGGGGCGGTTTACATTCAGTACTTC
TRBD2,TRBV19,few,TRBJ2-2,CAITAGVNTGELFF,TGTGCCATCACTGCGGGGGTGAACACCGGGGAGCTGTTTTTT
TRBD1,TRBV4-3,few,TRBJ2-1,CASSQGERGRQFF,TGCGCCAGCAGCCAAGGCGAAAGGGGGCGGCAGTTCTTC
.,TRBV19,.,TRBJ1-5,CASSSPGGRRRSQHF,TGTGCCAGTAGTAGCCCGGGGGGCAGGAGGAGGTCCCAGCATTTT
.,TRBV2,few,TRBJ1-6,CASSGTGPSPLHF,TGTGCCAGCAGTGGCACAGGGCCGTCACCCCTCCACTTT
.,TRBV4-3,medium-sized,TRBJ2-6,CASSQEASSGANVLTF,TGCGCCAGCAGCCAAGAGGCATCCTCTGGGGCCAACGTCCTGACTTTC
TRBD2,TRBV2,.,TRBJ2-3,CASRALAASTDTQYF,TGTGCCAGCAGAGCGCTAGCGGCTAGCACAGATACGCAGTATTTT
.,TRBV2,many,TRBJ1-6,CASSEEANSPLHF,TGTGCCAGCAGTGAGGAAGCCAATTCACCCCTCCACTTT
TRBD2,TRBV7-2,few,TRBJ2-3,CASSQTSALTDTQYF,TGTGCCAGCAGCCAGACTAGCGCACTCACAGATACGCAGTATTTT
.,TRBV23-1,many,TRBJ2-1,CASSLTGRNEQFF,TGCGCCAGCAGTCTAACAGGGCGCAATGAGCAGTTCTTC
.,TRBV6-6,.,TRBJ2-5,CASIVRQTGETQYF,TGTGCCAGCATCGTACGTCAGACGGGAGAGACCCAGTACTTC
TRBD1,TRBV2,many,TRBJ1-1,CASSVESGGTEAFF,TGTGCCAGCAGTGTAGAATCAGGGGGTACTGAAGCTTTCTTT
.,TRBV5-1,.,TRBJ1-1,CASISMRLGDTEAFF,TGCGCCAGCATCTCAATGAGGTTAGGGGACACTGAAGCTTTCTTT
.,TRBV5-1,.,TRBJ2-3,CASSQGGTGGGTDTQYF,TGCGCCAGCAGCCAAGGTGGGACGGGGGGCGGCACAGATACGCAGTATTTT
.,TRBV6-5,few,TRBJ2-6,CASSYSPGSGANVLTF,TGTGCCAGCAGTTACTCGCCAGGCTCTGGGGCCAACGTCCTGACTTTC
.,TRBV11-2,many,TRBJ1-5,CASSPGTANQPQHF,TGTGCCAGCAGCCCAGGGACGGCAAATCAGCCCCAGCATTTT
TRBD2,TRBV4-2,few,TRBJ2-5,CASSLGNSGGTQETQYF,TGTGCCAGCAGCCTAGGCAATAGCGGGGGGACCCAAGAGACCCAGTACTTC
.,TRBV4-3,.,TRBJ2-3,CASSVRGSTDTQYF,TGCGCCAGCAGCGTTAGGGGTAGCACAGATACGCAGTATTTT
.,TRBV7-2,.,TRBJ2-7,CASSPAPGEAYEQYF,TGTGCCAGCAGCCCGGCCCCAGGGGAGGCCTACGAGCAGTACTTC
.,TRBV5-6,.,TRBJ2-5,CASSEDGVRETQYF,TGTGCCAGCTCCGAGGACGGGGTACGAGAGACCCAGTACTTC
.,TRBV2,few,TRBJ1-2,CASSEVNYGYTF,TGTGCCAGCAGTGAAGTTAACTATGGCTACACCTTC
.,TRBV18,few,TRBJ2-7,CASSPRLEGNEQYF,TGTGCCAGCTCACCACGTTTAGAGGGGAACGAGCAGTACTTC
.,TRBV5-6,.,TRBJ1-1,CASSLWAMNTEAFF,TGTGCCAGCAGCTTGTGGGCTATGAACACTGAAGCTTTCTTT
TRBD2,TRBV19,few,TRBJ2-7,CASSGTSAWGEQYF,TGTGCCAGTAGCGGGACTAGCGCTTGGGGCGAGCAGTACTTC
.,TRBV7-2,many,TRBJ2-5,CASATVREETQYF,TGTGCCAGTGCGACGGTCCGGGAGGAGACCCAGTACTTC
.,TRBV4-1,few,TRBJ2-6,CASSLGLSGANVLTF,TGCGCCAGCAGCTTGGGACTCTCTGGGGCCAACGTCCTGACTTTC
TRBD1,TRBV28,.,TRBJ2-7,CASAGQVPEQYF,TGTGCCAGTGCGGGACAGGTGCCCGAGCAGTACTTC
.,TRBV5-4,few,TRBJ1-6,CASSLSAGANSPLHF,TGTGCCAGCAGCTTGAGTGCAGGGGCAAATTCACCCCTCCACTTT
.,TRBV5-1,.,TRBJ2-5,CASSLFPGSGETQYF,TGCGCCAGCAGCTTGTTTCCGGGGAGTGGGGAGACCCAGTACTTC
.,TRBV7-2,.,TRBJ1-1,CASSRAVGQAFF,TGTGCCAGCAGCCGGGCGGTCGGACAAGCTTTCTTT
.,TRBV7-2,.,TRBJ2-5,CASSARPSEGRTQYF,TGTGCCAGCAGCGCCAGGCCCTCCGAAGGTCGGACCCAGTACTTC
TRBD2,TRBV6-6,once,TRBJ2-3,CASSQGLAPPDTQYF,TGTGCCAGCAGTCAAGGACTAGCCCCCCCAGATACGCAGTATTTT
TRBD1,TRBV5-1,.,TRBJ2-7,CASSLDRGEQYF,TGCGCCAGCAGCTTGGACAGGGGTGAGCAGTACTTC